In its sample, the clone carrying this T cell receptor beta chain was seen many times. The read comes to an end 3 residues before the CDR3 does, leaving the germline J gene to fill in the end. The data are from a study of T cell clonality in common variable immunodeficiency. The CDR3 has 13 amino acids. The V end was cut by 5 bases, the J end by 8 bases, with 13 bases between. Germline lookup yields CDR1 SNHLY and CDR2 FYNNEI. Produced via immunoSEQ multiplex PCR; TCRdb's table is partial and in-frame only. This sample has more than 65,000 clones, each found more than once. The sequenced sample consisted of peripheral blood mononuclear cells. This chain connects TRBV2 to TRBJ2-1, with unresolved D. This receptor was taken from a person between 18 and 75 years old in good health. The CDR3 here is CASSWASSDEQFF. The sequenced part of the CDR3 DNA is TGTGCCAGCAGTTGGGCCAGTTCGGATGAG. Full variable domain (rest looked up from reference TRBV2 and TRBJ2-1): EPEVTQTPSHQVTQMGQEVILRCVPISNHLYFYWYRQILGQKVEFLVSFYNNEISEKSEIFDDQFSVERPDGSNFTLKIRSTKLEDSAMYFCASSWASSDEQFFGPGTRLTVL.